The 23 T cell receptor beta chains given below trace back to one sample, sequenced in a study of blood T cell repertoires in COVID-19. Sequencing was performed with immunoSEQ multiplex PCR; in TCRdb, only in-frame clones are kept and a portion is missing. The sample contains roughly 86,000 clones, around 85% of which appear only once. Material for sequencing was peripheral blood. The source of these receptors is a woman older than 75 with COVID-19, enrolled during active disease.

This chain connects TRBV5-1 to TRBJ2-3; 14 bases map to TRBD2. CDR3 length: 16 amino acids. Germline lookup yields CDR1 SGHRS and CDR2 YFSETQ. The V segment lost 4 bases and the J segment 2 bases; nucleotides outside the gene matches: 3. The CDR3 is CASSAGLAGVTDTQYF. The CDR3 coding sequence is TGCGCCAGCAGCGCGGGACTAGCGGGAGTCACAGATACGCAGTATTTT.

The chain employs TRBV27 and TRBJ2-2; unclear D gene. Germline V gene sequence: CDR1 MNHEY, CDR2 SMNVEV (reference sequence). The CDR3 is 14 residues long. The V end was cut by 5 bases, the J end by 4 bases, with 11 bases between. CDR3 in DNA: TGTGCCAGCAGTACTACCCTCCCCACCGGGGAGCTGTTTTTT. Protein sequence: CASSTTLPTGELFF.

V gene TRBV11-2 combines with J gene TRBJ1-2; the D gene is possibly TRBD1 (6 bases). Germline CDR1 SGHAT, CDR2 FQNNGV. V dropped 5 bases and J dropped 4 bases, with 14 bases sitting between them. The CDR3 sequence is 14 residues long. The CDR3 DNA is TGTGCCAGCAGCAAAACAGGGCTAAGCTATGGCTACACCTTC. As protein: CASSKTGLSYGYTF.

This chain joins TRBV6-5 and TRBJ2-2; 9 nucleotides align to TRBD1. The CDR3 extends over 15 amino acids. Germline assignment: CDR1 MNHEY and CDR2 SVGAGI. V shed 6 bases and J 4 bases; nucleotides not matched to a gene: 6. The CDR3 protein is CASRAGTGTTGELFF. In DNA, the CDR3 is TGTGCCAGCAGAGCCGGGACAGGGACCACCGGGGAGCTGTTTTTT.

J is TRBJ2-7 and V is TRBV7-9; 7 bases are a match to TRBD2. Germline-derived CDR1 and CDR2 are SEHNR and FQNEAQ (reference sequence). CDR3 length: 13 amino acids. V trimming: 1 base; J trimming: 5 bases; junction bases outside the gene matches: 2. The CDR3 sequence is CASSLGTSHEQYF. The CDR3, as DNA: TGTGCCAGCAGCTTAGGGACTAGTCACGAGCAGTACTTC.

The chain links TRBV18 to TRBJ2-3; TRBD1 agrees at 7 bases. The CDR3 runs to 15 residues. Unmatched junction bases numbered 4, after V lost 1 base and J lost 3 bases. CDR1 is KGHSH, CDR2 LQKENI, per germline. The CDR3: CASSPLDRATDTQYF. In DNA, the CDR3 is TGTGCCAGCTCACCACTAGACAGGGCTACAGATACGCAGTATTTT.

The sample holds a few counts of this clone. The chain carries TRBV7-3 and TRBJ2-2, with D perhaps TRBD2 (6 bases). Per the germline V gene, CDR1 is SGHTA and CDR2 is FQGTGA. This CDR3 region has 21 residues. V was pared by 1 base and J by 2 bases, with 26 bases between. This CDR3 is CASSLSGLGQIGGTNTGELFF. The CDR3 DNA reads TGTGCCAGCAGCTTAAGCGGCCTAGGGCAGATCGGAGGGACTAACACCGGGGAGCTGTTTTTT.

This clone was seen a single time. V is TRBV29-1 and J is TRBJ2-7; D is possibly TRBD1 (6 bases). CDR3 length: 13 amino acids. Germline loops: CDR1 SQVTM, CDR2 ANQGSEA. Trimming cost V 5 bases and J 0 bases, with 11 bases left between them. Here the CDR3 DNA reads TGCAGCGTTCGGACAGTTACCTCCTACGAGCAGTACTTC. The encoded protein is CSVRTVTSYEQYF.

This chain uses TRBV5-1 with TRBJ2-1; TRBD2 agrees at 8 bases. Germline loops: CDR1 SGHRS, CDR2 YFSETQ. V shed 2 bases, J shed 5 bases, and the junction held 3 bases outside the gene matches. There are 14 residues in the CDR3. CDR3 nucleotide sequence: TGCGCCAGCAGCTTAACTAGCGGAAACAATGAGCAGTTCTTC. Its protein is CASSLTSGNNEQFF.

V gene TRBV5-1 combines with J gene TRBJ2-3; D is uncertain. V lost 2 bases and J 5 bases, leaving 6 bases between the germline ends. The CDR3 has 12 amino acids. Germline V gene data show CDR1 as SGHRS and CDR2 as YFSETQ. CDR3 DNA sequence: TGCGCCAGCAGCTTAGGAGTAGATACGCAGTATTTT. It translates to CASSLGVDTQYF.

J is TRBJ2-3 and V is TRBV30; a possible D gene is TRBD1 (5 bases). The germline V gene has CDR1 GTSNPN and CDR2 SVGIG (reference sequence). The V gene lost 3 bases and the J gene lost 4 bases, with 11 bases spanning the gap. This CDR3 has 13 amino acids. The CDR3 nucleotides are TGTGCCTGGAGCAGGCAGGGCCCAGATACGCAGTATTTT. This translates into CAWSRQGPDTQYF.

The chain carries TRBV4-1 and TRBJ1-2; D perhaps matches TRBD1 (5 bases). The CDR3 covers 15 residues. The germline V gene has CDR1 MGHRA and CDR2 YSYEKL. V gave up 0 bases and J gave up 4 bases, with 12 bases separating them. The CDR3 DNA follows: TGCGCCAGCAGCCAAGATGACAGCTGGGGCTATGGCTACACCTTC. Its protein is CASSQDDSWGYGYTF.

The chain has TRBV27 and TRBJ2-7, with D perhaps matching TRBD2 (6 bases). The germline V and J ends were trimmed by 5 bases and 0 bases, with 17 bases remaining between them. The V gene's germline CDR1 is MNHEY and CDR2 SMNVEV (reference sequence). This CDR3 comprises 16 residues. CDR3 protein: CASSGRGAGFSYEQYF. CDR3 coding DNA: TGTGCCAGCAGTGGTCGGGGAGCGGGCTTCTCCTACGAGCAGTACTTC.

The chain's CDR3 is CASSMVGSGTDTQYF. CDR3 in DNA: TGTGCCAGTAGTATGGTGGGCTCGGGCACAGATACGCAGTATTTT. The chain is built from TRBV19 and TRBJ2-3; the D is unclear. The V and J ends lost 3 bases and 1 base respectively, with 11 bases between them. The CDR3 covers 15 residues. Looked up from germline, CDR1 is LNHDA and CDR2 is SQIVND (reference sequence).

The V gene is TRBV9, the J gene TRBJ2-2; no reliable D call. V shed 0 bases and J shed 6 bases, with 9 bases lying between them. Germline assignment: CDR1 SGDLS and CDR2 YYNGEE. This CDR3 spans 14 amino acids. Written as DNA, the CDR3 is TGTGCCAGCAGCGTAGCTACTGCGTCCGGGGAGCTGTTTTTT. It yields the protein CASSVATASGELFF.

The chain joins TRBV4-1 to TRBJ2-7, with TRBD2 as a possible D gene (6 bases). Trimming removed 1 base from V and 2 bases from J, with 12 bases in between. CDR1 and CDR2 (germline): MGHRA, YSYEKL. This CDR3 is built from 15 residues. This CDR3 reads CASSQGQGTPYEQYF. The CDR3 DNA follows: TGCGCCAGCAGCCAAGGTCAAGGGACTCCCTACGAGCAGTACTTC.

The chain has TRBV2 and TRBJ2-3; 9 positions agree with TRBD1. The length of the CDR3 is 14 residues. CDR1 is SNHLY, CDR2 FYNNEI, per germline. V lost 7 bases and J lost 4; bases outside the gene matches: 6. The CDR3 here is CASNLQGASDTQYF. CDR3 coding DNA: TGTGCCAGCAACCTACAGGGGGCGTCAGATACGCAGTATTTT.

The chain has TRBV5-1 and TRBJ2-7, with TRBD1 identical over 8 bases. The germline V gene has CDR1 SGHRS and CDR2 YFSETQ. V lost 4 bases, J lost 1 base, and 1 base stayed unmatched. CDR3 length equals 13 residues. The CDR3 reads CASSRDRSYEQYF. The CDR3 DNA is TGCGCCAGCAGCCGGGACAGGTCCTACGAGCAGTACTTC.

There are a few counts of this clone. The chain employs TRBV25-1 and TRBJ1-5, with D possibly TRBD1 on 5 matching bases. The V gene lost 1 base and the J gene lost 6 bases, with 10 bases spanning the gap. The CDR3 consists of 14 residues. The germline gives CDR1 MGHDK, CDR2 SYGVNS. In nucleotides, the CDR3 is TGTGCCAGCAGTGAATGGGGCGGGGCTCAGCCCCAGCATTTT. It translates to CASSEWGGAQPQHF.

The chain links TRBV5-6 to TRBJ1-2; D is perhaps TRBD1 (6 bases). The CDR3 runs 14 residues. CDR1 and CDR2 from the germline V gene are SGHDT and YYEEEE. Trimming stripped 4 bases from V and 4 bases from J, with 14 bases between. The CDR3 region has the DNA TGTGCCAGCAGCACCAGGGGCTGGGGCTATGGCTACACCTTC. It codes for CASSTRGWGYGYTF. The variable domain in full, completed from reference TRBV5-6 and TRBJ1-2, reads DAGVTQSPTHLIKTRGQQVTLRCSPKSGHDTVSWYQQALGQGPQFIFQYYEEEERQRGNFPDRFSGHQFPNYSSELNVNALLLGDSALYLCASSTRGWGYGYTFGSGTRLTVV.

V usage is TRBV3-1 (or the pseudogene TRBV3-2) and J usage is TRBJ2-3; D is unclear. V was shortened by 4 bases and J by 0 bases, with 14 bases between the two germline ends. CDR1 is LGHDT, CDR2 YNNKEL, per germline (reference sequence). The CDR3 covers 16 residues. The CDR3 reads CASSPLMVQSTDTQYF. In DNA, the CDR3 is TGTGCCAGCAGCCCACTCATGGTCCAAAGCACAGATACGCAGTATTTT.

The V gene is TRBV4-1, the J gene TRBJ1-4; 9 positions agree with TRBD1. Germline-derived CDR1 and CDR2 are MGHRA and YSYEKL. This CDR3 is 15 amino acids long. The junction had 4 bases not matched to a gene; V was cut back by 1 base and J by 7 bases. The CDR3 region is CASSQGGQGGEKLFF. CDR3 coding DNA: TGCGCCAGCAGCCAAGGGGGACAGGGAGGTGAAAAACTGTTTTTT.

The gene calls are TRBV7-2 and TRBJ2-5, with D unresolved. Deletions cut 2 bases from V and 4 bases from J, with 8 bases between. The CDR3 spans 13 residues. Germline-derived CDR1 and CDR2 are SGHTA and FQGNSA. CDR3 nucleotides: TGTGCCAGCAGCTTATTACTTGGAGAGACCCAGTACTTC. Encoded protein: CASSLLLGETQYF.